This record looks at one TCR beta chain sequence and its context. Its antigen is currently unknown. The data originate from a study of long-term antiretroviral therapy in people with HIV. Points from the study as a whole: Against controls, HIV repertoires showed narrower ranges of CDR3 length. The clones with expansion before ART were dominant in the repertoire at all time points. Increased diversity was seen after ART, yet it remained lower than in transplant donor controls.

Roughly 0.9-10 million cryopreserved PBMC were held in samples before DNA extraction. This CDR3 contains 13 residues. Germline V gene sequence: CDR1 WNHNN, CDR2 SYGVQD (reference sequence). The V end lost 2 bases, the J end lost 3 bases, and 6 bases lay between the germline ends. Runs used v3.0 of the immunoSEQ assay and were done at survey level. Repertoires were generated with immunoSEQ multiplex PCR, while TCRdb's copy carries only in-frame clones and drops some. The profile covers 29,000 or so clones, with almost 95% appearing a single time and approximately 2.5% taken by the ten largest. The V call is TRBV10-1, the J call TRBJ2-3; tentatively, D is TRBD2 (5 bases). This TCR was sampled from a man aged 45-65 years with HIV. The input for sequencing was unsorted PBMCs, taken 7.4 years after starting antiretroviral therapy. The chain's CDR3 is CASSERGTDTQYF. In DNA, the CDR3 is TGCGCCAGCAGTGAGCGGGGTACAGATACGCAGTATTTT.